This TCR beta chain comes out of a study of T cell responses to AZD1222 COVID-19 vaccine. Using immunoSEQ multiplex PCR, the repertoire was profiled, and TCRdb retains in-frame clones only, with some absent. The table includes 190,000 or so clones, 88% detected once. V was shortened by 6 bases and J by 4 bases, with 15 bases between the two germline ends. The CDR3 length is 14 residues. The germline CDR1 and CDR2 sequences are SGHVS and FQNEAQ. The clonotype comes from an adult who received the AZD1222 COVID-19 vaccine. The sample here was peripheral blood, taken 28 days after the second AZD1222 dose. The genes are TRBV7-8 and TRBJ2-5; the D call may be TRBD1 or TRBD2 (6 bases each). The DNA for the CDR3 is TGTGCCAGCAGGCCCGTAGGGGGAGGAGAGACCCAGTACTTC. Amino acids: CASRPVGGGETQYF.